The T cell receptor (beta chain) under discussion was sequenced for a study of blood T cell repertoires in COVID-19 (dated by TCRdb to between 2020 and 2021). Regarding the research as a whole: Samples covering the acute and convalescent phases of COVID-19 were provided by collaborators in the United States, Italy and Spain. A freely available public database, intended as a resource for researchers studying the immune response to SARS-CoV-2, is where the repertoires were released. The prospective study material was composed of cDNA or gDNA derived from T cells, B-cell-depleted T cells, or PBMCs. The dataset comprised deeply sampled blood TCRbeta repertoires from subjects exposed to, actively infected with, or recovered from COVID-19. The samples were drawn from the first 160 participants of the ongoing ImmuneRACE study and from 1,254 subjects provided by 6 global collaborators. The sample metadata nearly always contained a de-identified subject ID, COVID-19 status, age in years and sex. HLA class I and class II types, where available, came from metadata supplied by the sample provider rather than from assay-based typing.

Collaborating institutions collected whole blood in K2EDTA tubes following their own protocols. For TCRbeta analysis, collaborator samples were shipped as frozen whole blood, as isolated PBMCs, or as DNA extracted from either sample type. The investigation overall reported the following: The quantity of clinical and demographic metadata differed by source and by participant and was supplied without curation.

Measured from the cysteine to the phenylalanine, the CDR3 is 15 residues long. The only DNA kept is the CDR3, 45 bases in frame from the first base. The V and J ends are trimmed by 0 bases and 4 bases, leaving 11 bases between them. CDR1 and CDR2, per the germline V gene, are SGHRS and YFSETQ. TCRbeta CDR3 regions were amplified from genomic DNA by means of the immunoSEQ Assay, a bias-controlled multiplex PCR. The paper's data handling went like this. The number of nucleated cells in each sample was estimated from the amplification of reference gene primers within the assay. To quantify the absolute abundance of each unique TCRbeta CDR3 rearrangement, sequence reads were collapsed and filtered. For each sample, productive Simpson clonality was calculated as the square root of Simpson's diversity index across productive rearrangements. The table was pulled from immuneACCESS by TCRdb, which kept in-frame rearrangements only. Such tables lose some clones; where checked, under half of the loss comes from unresolved V genes, and the rest has no known cause. D and trimming come from the DNA, and the V and J calls and clone size come from that table. The sample contains 80,000 to 100,000 clones, 85% to 90% of them found a single time. The biggest ten clones account for 1.5% of the sample.

With respect to this clone: It lacks a known antigen. Per-nucleotide qualities are absent, and no much larger clonotype sits a single base away.

The TCR originated in a human donor with active COVID-19. The donor label of this sample is uncertain. The chain links TRBV5-1 with TRBJ2-1, with a tentative D gene TRBD1 over 6 matching bases. The sample comprised peripheral blood. The CDR3 is CASSLVGTNYNEQFF. At the DNA level, the sequence is TGCGCCAGCAGCTTGGTTGGGACAAATTACAATGAGCAGTTCTTC.